The next 8 T cell receptor beta chains were all read from a single sample in a study of control samples from healthy donors and cancer patients. Libraries were prepared by immunoSEQ multiplex PCR; TCRdb keeps only in-frame clonotypes and omits some of them. This table holds roughly 26,000 clones, 80% to 85% found once. Source material: PBMCs. The receptor source for this set is a man aged 55 to 70 with colorectal cancer.

V gene TRBV2 combines with J gene TRBJ1-5; D is ambiguous. Trimming removed 5 bases from V and 0 bases from J, with 14 bases in between. The CDR3 is made up of 16 amino acids. Germline loops: CDR1 SNHLY, CDR2 FYNNEI. The DNA of the CDR3 is TGTGCCAGCAGTAGGAGTGGTCCGTATAGCAATCAGCCCCAGCATTTT. Protein: CASSRSGPYSNQPQHF.

The J gene is TRBJ2-2, the V gene TRBV5-5; D may be TRBD1 (6 bases). This CDR3 is 13 amino acids long. Deletions cut 2 bases from V and 6 bases from J, with 8 bases between. Germline assignment: CDR1 SGHKS and CDR2 YYEKEE (reference sequence). The CDR3 coding sequence is TGTGCCAGCAGCTTACAGGGCCCCGGGGAGCTGTTTTTT. Its translation: CASSLQGPGELFF.

The J gene is TRBJ2-5, the V gene TRBV9; 10 nucleotides line up with TRBD2. The CDR3 contains 14 residues. The germline V gene encodes CDR1 SGDLS and CDR2 YYNGEE. V gave up 4 bases and J gave up 5 bases; unmatched junction bases: 5. The DNA of the CDR3 is TGTGCCAGCAGCAGCGGGGGGGCCTTGGAGACCCAGTACTTC. It translates to CASSSGGALETQYF.

The rearrangement joins TRBV9 to TRBJ1-1, with 9 bases matching TRBD1. The CDR3 loop spans 15 amino acids. Germline V gene data show CDR1 as SGDLS and CDR2 as YYNGEE. The V gene end was trimmed by 0 bases and the J gene end by 10 bases; junction bases not matched to a gene: 10. In DNA form, the CDR3 reads TGTGCCAGCAGCGTAGAGGACAGGGGAGGACTGGGAGCTTTCTTT. Translated: CASSVEDRGGLGAFF. Supplemented by reference TRBV9 and TRBJ1-1, the full variable domain reads DSGVTQTPKHLITATGQRVTLRCSPRSGDLSVYWYQQSLDQGLQFLIQYYNGEERAKGNILERFSAQQFPDLHSELNLSSLELGDSALYFCASSVEDRGGLGAFFGQGTRLTVV.

The rearrangement links TRBV9 to TRBJ1-2; tentatively, D is TRBD1 (5 bases). This CDR3 is 17 amino acids long. V shed 3 bases and J shed 3 bases, with 21 bases lying between them. Germline V gene sequence: CDR1 SGDLS, CDR2 YYNGEE. CDR3 residues: CASSEQRAAGMDYGYTF. CDR3 DNA: TGTGCCAGCAGCGAACAACGGGCGGCAGGGATGGACTATGGCTACACCTTC. The variable domain in full, completed from reference TRBV9 and TRBJ1-2, reads DSGVTQTPKHLITATGQRVTLRCSPRSGDLSVYWYQQSLDQGLQFLIQYYNGEERAKGNILERFSAQQFPDLHSELNLSSLELGDSALYFCASSEQRAAGMDYGYTFGSGTRLTVV.

The chain couples TRBV15 to TRBJ2-7; 9 nucleotides match TRBD1. CDR1 LNHNV and CDR2 YYDKDF come from the germline V gene (reference sequence). J lost 6 bases, V lost 4 bases, and 7 bases had no gene match. This CDR3 has 14 amino acids. CDR3 amino acids: CATSIRDRAAEQYF. The CDR3 nucleotides read TGTGCCACCAGCATCCGGGACAGGGCCGCCGAGCAGTACTTC.

The chain couples TRBV7-2 to TRBJ1-3, with D possibly matching TRBD1 (5 bases). The CDR3 runs 15 residues. The V end was cut by 4 bases, the J end by 9 bases, with 19 bases between. The V gene's germline CDR1 is SGHTA and CDR2 FQGNSA. The CDR3 here is CASSSGTFSVGTIYF. CDR3 DNA sequence: TGTGCCAGCAGCTCCGGGACCTTCTCTGTCGGCACCATATATTTT.

The V and J genes are TRBV5-1 and TRBJ1-1, with TRBD1 as a possible D gene (6 bases). CDR1 is SGHRS, CDR2 YFSETQ, per germline. The V end was cut by 0 bases, the J end by 4 bases, with 13 bases between. There are 15 residues in the CDR3. The CDR3 coding sequence is TGCGCCAGCAGCTTGGTGGCAGGGGCCGGCACTGAAGCTTTCTTT. Encoded protein: CASSLVAGAGTEAFF.